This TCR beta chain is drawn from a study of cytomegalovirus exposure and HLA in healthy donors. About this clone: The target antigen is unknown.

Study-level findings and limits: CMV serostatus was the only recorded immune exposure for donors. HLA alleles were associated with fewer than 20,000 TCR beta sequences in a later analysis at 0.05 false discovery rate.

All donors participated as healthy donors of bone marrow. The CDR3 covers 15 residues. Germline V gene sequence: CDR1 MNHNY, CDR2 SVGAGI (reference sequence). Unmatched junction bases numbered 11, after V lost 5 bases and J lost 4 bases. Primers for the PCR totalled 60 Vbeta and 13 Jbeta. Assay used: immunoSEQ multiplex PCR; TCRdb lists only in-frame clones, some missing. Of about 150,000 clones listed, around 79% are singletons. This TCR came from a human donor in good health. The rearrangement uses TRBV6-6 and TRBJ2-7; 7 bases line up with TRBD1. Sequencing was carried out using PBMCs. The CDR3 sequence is CASSPLGTELYEQYF. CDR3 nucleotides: TGTGCCAGCAGTCCCCTAGGGACAGAGCTATACGAGCAGTACTTC.